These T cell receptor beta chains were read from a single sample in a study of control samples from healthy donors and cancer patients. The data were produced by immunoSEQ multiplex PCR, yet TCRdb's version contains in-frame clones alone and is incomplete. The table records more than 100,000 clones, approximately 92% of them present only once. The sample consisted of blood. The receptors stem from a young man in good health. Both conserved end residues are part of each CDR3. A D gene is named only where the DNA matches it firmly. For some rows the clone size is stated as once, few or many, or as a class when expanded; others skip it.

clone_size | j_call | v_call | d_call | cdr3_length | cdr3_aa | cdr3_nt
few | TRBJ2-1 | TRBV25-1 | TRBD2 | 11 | CASSPGGEQFF | TGTGCCAGCAGTCCGGGAGGGGAGCAGTTCTTC
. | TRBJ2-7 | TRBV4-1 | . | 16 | CASSQESRQGYYEQYF | TGCGCCAGCAGCCAAGAGAGTCGGCAGGGATACTACGAGCAGTACTTC
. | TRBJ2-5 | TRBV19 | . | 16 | CASSIAGRGPQETQYF | TGTGCCAGTAGTATTGCTGGGCGGGGGCCACAAGAGACCCAGTACTTC
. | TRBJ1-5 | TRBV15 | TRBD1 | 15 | CATSRRTGPAEPQHF | TGTGCCACCAGCAGACGGACAGGGCCGGCGGAACCCCAGCATTTT
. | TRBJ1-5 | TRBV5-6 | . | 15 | CASSRGSLGNQPQHF | TGTGCCAGCAGCCGCGGGTCATTGGGGAATCAGCCCCAGCATTTT
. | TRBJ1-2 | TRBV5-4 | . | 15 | CASSLSGRGQVGYTF | TGTGCCAGCAGCTTGAGTGGCAGGGGCCAAGTTGGCTACACCTTC
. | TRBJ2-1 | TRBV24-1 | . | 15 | CATTSREGSYNEQFF | TGTGCCACCACTAGCCGGGAAGGCTCCTACAATGAGCAGTTCTTC
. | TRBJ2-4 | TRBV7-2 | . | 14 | CATSVGGAKNIQYF | TGTGCCACCTCGGTCGGCGGAGCTAAAAACATTCAGTACTTC
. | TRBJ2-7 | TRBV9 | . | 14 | CASSVDGGSYEQYF | TGTGCCAGCAGCGTAGATGGGGGATCCTACGAGCAGTACTTC
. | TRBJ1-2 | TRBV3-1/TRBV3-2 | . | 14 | CASSAGTDNYGYTF | TGTGCCAGCAGTGCAGGGACTGATAACTATGGCTACACCTTC
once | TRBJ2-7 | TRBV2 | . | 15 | CASSAEAASSYEQYF | TGTGCCAGCAGTGCAGAGGCGGCCAGCTCCTACGAGCAGTACTTC
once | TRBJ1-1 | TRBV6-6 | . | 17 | CASSLHGRVKTHTEAFF | TGTGCCAGCAGTCTCCACGGACGGGTAAAGACCCACACTGAAGCTTTCTTT
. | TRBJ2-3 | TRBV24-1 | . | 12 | CATSGPINTQYF | TGTGCCACCAGTGGTCCTATCAATACGCAGTATTTT
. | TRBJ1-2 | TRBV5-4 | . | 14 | CASSLKVYNYGYTF | TGTGCCAGCAGCTTGAAGGTCTATAACTATGGCTACACCTTC
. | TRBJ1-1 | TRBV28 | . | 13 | CASSLPGGTEAFF | TGTGCCAGCAGTTTACCGGGGGGTACTGAAGCTTTCTTT
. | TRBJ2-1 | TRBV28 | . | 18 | CASSYPISLADSYNEQFF | TGTGCCAGCAGTTACCCAATATCATTAGCGGATTCCTACAATGAGCAGTTCTTC
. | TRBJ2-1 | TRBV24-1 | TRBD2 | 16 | CATSDLTSGRGGEQFF | TGTGCCACCAGTGATTTGACTAGCGGGAGAGGTGGGGAGCAGTTCTTC
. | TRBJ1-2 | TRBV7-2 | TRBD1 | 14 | CASSFLGGADGYTF | TGTGCCAGCAGCTTTTTAGGGGGCGCGGATGGCTACACCTTC
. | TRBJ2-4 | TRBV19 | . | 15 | CASSGSLGIKNIQYF | TGTGCCAGTAGTGGGTCTTTAGGCATAAAAAACATTCAGTACTTC
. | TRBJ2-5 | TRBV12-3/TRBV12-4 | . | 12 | CASRQGSETQYF | TGTGCCAGCAGACAGGGATCAGAGACCCAGTACTTC
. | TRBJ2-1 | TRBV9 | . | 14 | CASSGRSSYNEQFF | TGTGCCAGCAGCGGGCGGAGCTCCTACAATGAGCAGTTCTTC
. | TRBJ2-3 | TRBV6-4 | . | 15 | CASSDSGGPTDTQYF | TGTGCCAGCAGTGACTCGGGGGGCCCCACAGATACGCAGTATTTT
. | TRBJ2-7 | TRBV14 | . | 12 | CASSPVVDEQYF | TGTGCCAGCAGCCCGGTCGTCGACGAGCAGTACTTC
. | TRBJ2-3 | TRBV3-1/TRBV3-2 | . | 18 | CASSRIGTTKTSTDTQYF | TGTGCCAGCAGCCGGATTGGAACTACTAAGACCAGCACAGATACGCAGTATTTT
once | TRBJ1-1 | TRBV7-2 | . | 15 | CASSSSGTPNTEAFF | TGTGCCAGCAGTTCCTCCGGGACACCGAACACTGAAGCTTTCTTT
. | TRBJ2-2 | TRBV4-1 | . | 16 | CASSQESVRVPGELFF | TGCGCCAGCAGCCAAGAATCGGTCAGGGTGCCCGGGGAGCTGTTTTTT
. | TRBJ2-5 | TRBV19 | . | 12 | CASGLGGETQYF | TGTGCCAGTGGCTTGGGTGGAGAGACCCAGTACTTC
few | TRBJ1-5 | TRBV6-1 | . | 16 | CASSEGWGGVNQPQHF | TGTGCCAGCAGTGAAGGATGGGGGGGCGTCAATCAGCCCCAGCATTTT
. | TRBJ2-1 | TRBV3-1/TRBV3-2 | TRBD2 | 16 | CASRNSGASSYNEQFF | TGTGCCAGCAGAAATAGCGGGGCAAGCTCCTACAATGAGCAGTTCTTC
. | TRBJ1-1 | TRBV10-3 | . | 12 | CAISWGNTEAFF | TGTGCCATCAGTTGGGGGAACACTGAAGCTTTCTTT
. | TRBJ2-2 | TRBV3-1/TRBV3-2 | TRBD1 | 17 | CASSQEGQGINTGELFF | TGTGCCAGCAGCCAAGAGGGACAGGGAATAAACACCGGGGAGCTGTTTTTT
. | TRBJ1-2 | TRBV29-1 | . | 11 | CSASENYGYTF | TGCAGCGCCTCGGAAAACTATGGCTACACCTTC
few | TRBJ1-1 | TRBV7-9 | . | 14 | CASSLDGVNTEAFF | TGTGCCAGCAGCTTAGACGGGGTGAACACTGAAGCTTTCTTT
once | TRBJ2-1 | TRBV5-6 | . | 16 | CASSSTGLTTYNEQFF | TGTGCCAGCAGCTCAACAGGGCTAACTACCTACAATGAGCAGTTCTTC
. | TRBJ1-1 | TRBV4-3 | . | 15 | CASSQSRDTRTEAFF | TGCGCCAGCAGCCAAAGCCGGGACACCCGGACTGAAGCTTTCTTT
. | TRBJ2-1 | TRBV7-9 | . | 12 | CASTIQPGEQFF | TGTGCCAGCACAATCCAGCCCGGTGAGCAGTTCTTC
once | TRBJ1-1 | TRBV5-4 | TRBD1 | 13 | CASSWDSNTEAFF | TGTGCCAGCAGCTGGGACAGCAACACTGAAGCTTTCTTT
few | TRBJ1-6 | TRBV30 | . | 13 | CAWVGQLVTPLHF | TGTGCCTGGGTCGGACAATTAGTAACACCCCTCCACTTT
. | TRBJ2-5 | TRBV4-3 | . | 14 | CASTDVGLQETQYF | TGCGCCAGCACCGACGTAGGCCTCCAAGAGACCCAGTACTTC
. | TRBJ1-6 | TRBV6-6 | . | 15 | CASSPSGGPNSPLHF | TGTGCCAGCAGTCCCTCCGGGGGCCCTAATTCACCCCTCCACTTT
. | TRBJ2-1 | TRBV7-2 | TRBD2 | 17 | CASSPAPGLAAYNEQFF | TGTGCCAGCAGCCCCGCCCCGGGACTAGCAGCATACAATGAGCAGTTCTTC
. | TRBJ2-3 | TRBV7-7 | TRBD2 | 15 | CASSLGGSGTDTQYF | TGTGCTAGCAGCTTAGGCGGGAGCGGTACAGATACGCAGTATTTT
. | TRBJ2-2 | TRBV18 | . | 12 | CASSLNTGELFF | TGTGCCAGCTCTCTTAACACCGGGGAGCTGTTTTTT
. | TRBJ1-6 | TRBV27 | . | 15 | CASSHRDEGYSPLHF | TGTGCCAGCAGTCACCGGGACGAGGGATATTCACCCCTCCACTTT
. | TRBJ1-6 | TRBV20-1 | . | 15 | CSASPGAGSNSPLHF | TGCAGTGCTAGTCCGGGTGCAGGGTCCAATTCACCCCTCCACTTT
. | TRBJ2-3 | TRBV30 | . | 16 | CAWSPTVLQYTDTQYF | TGTGCCTGGAGCCCCACGGTACTACAGTACACAGATACGCAGTATTTT
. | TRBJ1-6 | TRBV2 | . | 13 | CATRSGAASPLHF | TGTGCCACCAGGTCCGGGGCGGCCTCACCCCTCCACTTT
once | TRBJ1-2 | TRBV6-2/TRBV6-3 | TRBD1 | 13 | CASSPGQRIGYTF | TGTGCCAGCAGTCCGGGACAGCGGATTGGCTACACCTTC
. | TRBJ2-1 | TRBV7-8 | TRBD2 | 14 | CASSLLTSSREQFF | TGTGCCAGCAGCTTGTTGACTAGCTCTCGGGAGCAGTTCTTC
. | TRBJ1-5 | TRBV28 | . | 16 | CASSLSREGGNQPQHF | TGTGCCAGCAGTTTATCCAGGGAGGGTGGCAATCAGCCCCAGCATTTT
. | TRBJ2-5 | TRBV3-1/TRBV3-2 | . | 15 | CASSTRQYAQETQYF | TGTGCCAGCAGCACCCGACAGTACGCTCAAGAGACCCAGTACTTC
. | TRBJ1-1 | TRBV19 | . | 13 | CASSAGSWAEAFF | TGTGCCAGTAGTGCAGGCTCATGGGCTGAAGCTTTCTTT
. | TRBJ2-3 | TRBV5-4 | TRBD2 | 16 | CASSLYLAGDTDTQYF | TGTGCCAGCAGCTTGTACCTAGCGGGCGACACAGATACGCAGTATTTT
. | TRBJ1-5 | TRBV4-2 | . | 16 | CASSQTTGERDQPQHF | TGTGCCAGCAGCCAAACCACAGGTGAGAGGGATCAGCCCCAGCATTTT
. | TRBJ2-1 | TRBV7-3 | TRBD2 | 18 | CASSLNGGSFSSYNEQFF | TGTGCCAGCAGCTTAAACGGGGGGTCTTTTAGCTCCTACAATGAGCAGTTCTTC